The rows below give T cell receptor beta chains drawn from one sample of a study of OX40 agonist ivuxolimab in advanced cancers. Only in-frame clones appear in the TCRdb table, and some are missing; sequencing was by immunoSEQ multiplex PCR. The table lists 65,000 or so clones, around 90% of them singletons. Sequencing used CD4+ or CD8+ T cells sorted from blood, obtained in a trial of the OX40 agonist ivuxolimab. These receptor sequences come from an adult with an advanced solid tumor such as melanoma, head and neck, liver or kidney cancer. Each CDR3 is given without its conserved first and last residue. Fields, in order: V gene, J gene, CDR3 protein.

>TRBV2|TRBJ2-4
ASSEKGGENIQY
>TRBV30|TRBJ2-3
ALLPRATDTQY
>TRBV5-8|TRBJ2-5
ASTQRRETQY
>TRBV30|TRBJ2-1
AWSFPGQGWAEQF
>TRBV4-1|TRBJ1-2
ASSQDGGRPGSNYGYT
>TRBV6-4|TRBJ2-2
ASSDSSQNGRELF
>TRBV2|TRBJ1-1
ASSYRAYEAF
>TRBV6-1|TRBJ1-1
ASSEDQGRNTEAF
>TRBV30|TRBJ1-4
AWNPGQGGEKLF
>TRBV4-1|TRBJ2-5
ASSQEKQVQETQY
>TRBV6-1|TRBJ2-2
ASTLDRGGGELF
>TRBV19|TRBJ2-5
ATRGGAGETQY
>TRBV11-2|TRBJ2-7
ASSQSTGFEQY
>TRBV10-3|TRBJ2-1
AIRQGSYNEQF
>TRBV30|TRBJ1-1
AWSFRQGSLNTEAF
>TRBV2|TRBJ1-5
ASSVSESQPQH
>TRBV25-1|TRBJ2-5
ASSASGRVRETQY
>TRBV6-5|TRBJ1-1
ASSSINTEAF
>TRBV25-1|TRBJ1-4
ASSELRGSDEKLF
>TRBV28|TRBJ2-2
ATFGQGSTGELF
>TRBV7-9|TRBJ2-2
ASSPPGLAGGAGGELF
>TRBV5-4|TRBJ2-7
ASSRTSDRADEQY
>TRBV5-4|TRBJ2-7
ASSLAGTGGYEQY
>TRBV29-1|TRBJ1-2
SVEDRGYGYT
>TRBV28|TRBJ1-6
ASTQGGVLSYNSPLH
>TRBV7-9|TRBJ1-1
ASSLGWTDNTEAF
>TRBV2|TRBJ1-3
ASSGWNSGNTIY
>TRBV5-1|TRBJ2-3
ASSLAVGGPTDTQY
>TRBV20-1|TRBJ1-1
SADRDTEAF
>TRBV11-3|TRBJ2-3
ASSLRAGGGSGTQY
>TRBV30|TRBJ2-3
AWSVGGGSDTQY
>TRBV28|TRBJ2-3
ASSLYGLAGIRADTQY
>TRBV5-1|TRBJ2-1
ASSFVAGRPSYNEQF
>TRBV30|TRBJ1-3
AWAGNSGNTIY
>TRBV5-5|TRBJ2-7
ASSPGVKLGEQY
>TRBV29-1|TRBJ2-1
SVEGQRGVDEQF
>TRBV12-2|TRBJ1-2
ASRTKWGVGGNGGYT
>TRBV6-1|TRBJ2-1
ASSEYLNSGTYNEQF
>TRBV2|TRBJ1-5
ASRVGQGGQPQH
>TRBV7-2|TRBJ1-4
ASSLEGRKLF
>TRBV9|TRBJ1-1
ASSAQGADTEAF
>TRBV30|TRBJ1-4
AWTTTHGKLF
>TRBV30|TRBJ2-2
AWSVGTQPGELF
>TRBV27|TRBJ1-1
ASSLRGTGGLGAF